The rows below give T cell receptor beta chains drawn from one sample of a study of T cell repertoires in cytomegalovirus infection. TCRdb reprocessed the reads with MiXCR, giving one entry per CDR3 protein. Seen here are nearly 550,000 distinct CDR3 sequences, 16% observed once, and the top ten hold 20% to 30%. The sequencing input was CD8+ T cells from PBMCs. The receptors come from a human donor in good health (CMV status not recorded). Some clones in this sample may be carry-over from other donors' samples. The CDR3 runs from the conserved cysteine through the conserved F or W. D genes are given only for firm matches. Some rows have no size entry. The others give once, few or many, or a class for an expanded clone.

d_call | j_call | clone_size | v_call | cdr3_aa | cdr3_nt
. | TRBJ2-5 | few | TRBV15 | CATSRDPSSQETQYF | TGTGCCACCAGCAGAGATCCTAGCAGCCAAGAGACCCAGTACTTC
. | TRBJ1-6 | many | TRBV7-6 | CASSLRKSSYNSPLHF | TGTGCCAGCAGCTTAAGGAAAAGCTCCTATAATTCACCCCTCCACTTT
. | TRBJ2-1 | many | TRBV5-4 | CASSFTGVHEWASYNEQFF | TGTGCCAGCAGCTTTACGGGGGTTCATGAGTGGGCCTCCTACAATGAGCAGTTCTTC
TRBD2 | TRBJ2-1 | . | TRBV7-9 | CASSFASGKYNEQFF | TGTGCCAGCAGCTTCGCTAGCGGGAAGTACAATGAGCAGTTCTTC
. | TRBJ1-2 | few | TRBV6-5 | CASSYSKSGSSGYTF | TGTGCCAGCAGTTACTCGAAGTCGGGCAGCTCTGGCTACACCTTC
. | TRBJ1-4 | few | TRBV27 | CATRGTFATNEKLFF | TGTGCCACCCGAGGGACATTTGCAACTAATGAAAAACTGTTTTTT
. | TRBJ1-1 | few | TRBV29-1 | CSVERRAGEAFF | TGCAGCGTTGAACGCAGGGCGGGGGAAGCTTTCTTT
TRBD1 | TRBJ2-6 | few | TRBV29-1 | CSVRTGDGANVLTF | TGCAGCGTACGGACAGGGGACGGGGCCAACGTCCTGACTTTC
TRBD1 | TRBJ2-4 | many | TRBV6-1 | CASSMRPGTVFENIQYF | TGTGCCAGCAGTATGCGCCCCGGGACAGTCTTTGAAAACATTCAGTACTTC
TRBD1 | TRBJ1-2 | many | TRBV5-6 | CASSSPGQGRVSYGYTF | TGTGCCAGCAGCTCACCGGGACAGGGACGAGTATCCTATGGCTACACCTTC
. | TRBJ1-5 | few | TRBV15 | CATGGGEMPQHF | TGTGCCACCGGAGGGGGTGAGATGCCCCAGCATTTT
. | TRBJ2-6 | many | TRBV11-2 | CASSPWSAGANVLTF | TGTGCCAGCAGCCCCTGGTCAGCTGGGGCCAACGTCCTGACTTTC
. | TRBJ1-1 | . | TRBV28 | CASRIGEGTEAFF | TGTGCCAGCAGAATCGGTGAGGGGACTGAAGCTTTCTTT
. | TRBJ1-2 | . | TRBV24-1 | CATSAISGREGYTF | TGTGCCACCAGTGCCATTTCGGGCAGGGAAGGCTACACCTTC
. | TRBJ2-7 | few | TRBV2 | CASGEQYF | TGTGCCAGCGGAGAGCAGTACTTC
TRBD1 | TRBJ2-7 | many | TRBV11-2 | CASLSGQGIPKSYEQYF | TGTGCCAGCTTGAGTGGACAGGGCATTCCTAAGTCCTACGAGCAGTACTTC
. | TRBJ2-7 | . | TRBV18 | CASSPPRLAPYEQYF | TGTGCCAGCTCACCACCCAGGTTAGCACCCTACGAGCAGTACTTC
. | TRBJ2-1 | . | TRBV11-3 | CASIHPAGDSYNEQFF | TGTGCCAGCATCCATCCAGCAGGGGATTCCTACAATGAGCAGTTCTTC
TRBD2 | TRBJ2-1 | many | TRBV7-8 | CASSLVISGLAGGHSYNEQFF | TGTGCCAGCAGCTTAGTTATATCGGGACTAGCGGGAGGTCACTCCTACAATGAGCAGTTCTTC
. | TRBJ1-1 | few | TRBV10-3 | CAITADREMNTEAFF | TGTGCCATTACCGCGGACAGAGAGATGAACACTGAAGCTTTCTTT
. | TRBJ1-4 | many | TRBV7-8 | CASSFGVPATNEKLFF | TGTGCCAGCAGCTTCGGGGTCCCTGCAACTAATGAAAAACTGTTTTTT
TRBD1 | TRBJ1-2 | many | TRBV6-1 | CASSETGQGLESDYGYTF | TGTGCCAGCAGTGAGACTGGACAGGGCCTCGAATCTGACTATGGCTACACCTTC
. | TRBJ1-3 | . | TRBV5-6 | CASSLRAISGNTIYF | TGTGCCAGCAGCTTGAGGGCGATCTCTGGAAACACCATATATTTT
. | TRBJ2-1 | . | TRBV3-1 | CASSQDGGTAYNEQFF | TGTGCCAGCAGCCAAGATGGAGGGACAGCTTACAATGAGCAGTTCTTC
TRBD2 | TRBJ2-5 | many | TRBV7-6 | CASSAGTSGRQETQYF | TGTGCCAGCAGCGCTGGGACTAGCGGGAGACAGGAGACCCAGTACTTC